This T cell receptor (beta chain) is drawn from a study of T cell repertoires in cytomegalovirus infection. Study-wide context: Public TCR beta signatures indicated both CMV infection and matching HLA type.

This clonotype has a handful of counts. What it recognizes is unknown. V was pared by 4 bases and J by 3 bases, with 19 bases between. The CDR3 is made up of 16 amino acids. TCRdb re-analysed the reads in MiXCR, keeping a single row per CDR3 protein. This table holds approximately 89,000 distinct CDR3 sequences, about 29% found once. This receptor was obtained from a human donor in good health (CMV status not recorded). Some clones in this sample may be carry-over from other donors' samples. The sequencing here drew on CD8+ T cells from cultured PBMCs, taken from culture after CMV antigen stimulation. The chain combines TRBV12-3 or TRBV12-4 with TRBJ2-7; tentative D call: TRBD1 (6 bases). The CDR3 DNA is TGTGCCAGCAGTTATCATCAGGGGACCGCACTCTACGAGCAGTACTTC. Translating it yields CASSYHQGTALYEQYF.